The clone carrying this T cell receptor (beta chain) was found many times. Its antigen remains unidentified. CDR3 length: 13 amino acids. The germline V and J ends were trimmed by 1 base and 6 bases, with 7 bases remaining between them. The data derive from a study of T-cell reconstitution after alpha-beta-depleted transplantation in children. Whole-study findings and limits: Expanded clones from the graft, numbering several hundred, reportedly supplied alpha-beta T cells about two months after transplant. When one year had passed after transplant, most T-cell counts and diversity came from newly produced T cells.

A library of TCRbeta sequences, prepared with unique molecular identifiers, was generated. MiXCR, applied by TCRdb to the PCR reads, yields one record per CDR3 protein. The sample records 550,000 to 800,000 distinct CDR3 sequences, roughly 13% being singletons. This receptor was obtained from a girl aged 2-10 years with congenital amegakaryocytic thrombocytopenia, due to receive a stem cell transplant. J is TRBJ1-5 and V is TRBV12-3 or TRBV12-4, with D hard to call. Material: PBMCs, obtained before TCRalphabeta/CD19-depleted stem cell transplant. The CDR3 reads CASSLEVSQPQHF. The CDR3 region has the DNA TGTGCCAGCAGTTTAGAAGTTTCTCAGCCCCAGCATTTT.